This T cell receptor beta chain came from a study of shared clonotypes between healthy human individuals. Naive CD8 cells lacked CD45RO, underwent positive selection for CCR7 and left out terminally differentiated effector memory CD45RA+ cells. The CDR3 consists of 16 residues. Germline V gives CDR1 PRHDT, CDR2 FYEKMQ (reference sequence). Deletions cut 5 bases from V and 4 bases from J, with 17 bases between. On this clone itself: Its antigen is undetermined.

Original analysis: Filtering differed because ImmunoSEQ produced junction-only sequences that carried no quality scores. Some clones are missing from TCRdb's copy, which holds only in-frame ones; the method was immunoSEQ multiplex PCR. V and J calls and clone size come straight from that table; D and trimming were deduced from the DNA. The repertoire holds about 650,000 clones, with roughly 95% as singletons. General study points: Sequencing depth was expected to influence donor clonotype sharing. In general, naive subsets displayed greater estimated richness than memory subsets did.

This TCR was recovered from a woman aged 25 to 39 in good health. The sample taken for sequencing was naive CD8+ T cells sorted from blood. The rearrangement links TRBV13 to TRBJ2-2, with D possibly being TRBD1 or TRBD2 (6 bases each). The CDR3 protein is CASSPIGGRLTGELFF. CDR3 nucleotide sequence: TGTGCCAGCAGCCCCATAGGGGGGAGGCTCACCGGGGAGCTGTTTTTT.